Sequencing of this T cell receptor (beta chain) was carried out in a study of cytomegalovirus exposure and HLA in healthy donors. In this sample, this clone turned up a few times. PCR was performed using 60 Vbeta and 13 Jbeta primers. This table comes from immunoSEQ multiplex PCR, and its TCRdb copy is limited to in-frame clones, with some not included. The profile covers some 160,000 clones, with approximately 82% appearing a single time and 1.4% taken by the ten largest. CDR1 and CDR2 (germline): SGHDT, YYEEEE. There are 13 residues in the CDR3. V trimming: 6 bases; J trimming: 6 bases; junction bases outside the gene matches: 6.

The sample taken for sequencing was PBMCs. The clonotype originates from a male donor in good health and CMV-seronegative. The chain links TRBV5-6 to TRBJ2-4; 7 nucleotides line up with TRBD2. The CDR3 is CASTREDGNIQYF. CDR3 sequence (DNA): TGTGCCAGCACCCGGGAGGATGGAAACATTCAGTACTTC.